What follows are 10 T cell receptor beta chains derived from one specimen sequenced in a study of blood T cell repertoires in COVID-19. Only in-frame clones appear in the TCRdb table, and some are missing; sequencing was by immunoSEQ multiplex PCR. This sample has 150,000 to 180,000 clones, with around 85% found just once. The source material was peripheral blood. The receptor source for this set is a woman aged 60-75 years with acute or convalescent COVID-19.

The chain uses TRBV2 and TRBJ1-3; D not certain. V lost 3 bases to trimming and J lost 0 bases, with 9 bases between them. The CDR3 sequence is 15 residues long. The germline gives CDR1 SNHLY, CDR2 FYNNEI. The CDR3 loop is CASSEFGSSGNTIYF. CDR3 sequence (DNA): TGTGCCAGCAGTGAGTTCGGGAGCTCTGGAAACACCATATATTTT.

The chain recombines TRBV6-5 with TRBJ1-2; D is unclear. In germline, CDR1 is MNHEY, CDR2 SVGAGI. The CDR3 runs 13 residues. Deletions cut 3 bases from V and 4 bases from J, with 9 bases between. The CDR3 region has the DNA TGTGCCAGCAGTTATCAGGCACCCTATGGCTACACCTTC. Translated, it gives CASSYQAPYGYTF.

This chain connects TRBV6-5 to TRBJ2-5; D gene ambiguous. Per germline, CDR1 MNHEY and CDR2 SVGAGI. Trimming took 1 base from V and 3 from J, leaving 9 bases between them. The CDR3 runs 14 residues. The CDR3 DNA reads TGTGCCAGCAGTTACTTCGGCGGAGAAGAGACCCAGTACTTC. This sequence encodes CASSYFGGEETQYF.

This clone is a singleton in its sample. The genes are TRBV5-4 and TRBJ1-1; no firm D call. Trimming stripped 4 bases from V and 2 bases from J, with 3 bases between. There are 11 residues in the CDR3. From germline, CDR1 is SGHNT and CDR2 YYREEE (reference sequence). Written as DNA, the CDR3 is TGTGCCAGCAGCGTAAACACTGAAGCTTTCTTT. Protein product: CASSVNTEAFF.

V and J are TRBV15 and TRBJ1-4, with 8 bases matching TRBD1. Trimming removed 4 bases from V and 3 bases from J; junction bases left unmatched: 10. The CDR3 length is 17 residues. Germline V gives CDR1 LNHNV, CDR2 YYDKDF (reference sequence). The CDR3 region has the DNA TGTGCCACCAGCAAGATTTGGCAGGGGGCCGCTAATGAAAAACTGTTTTTT. Its protein is CATSKIWQGAANEKLFF.

This chain joins TRBV6-4 and TRBJ2-2; tentatively, D is TRBD1 (5 bases). Trimming removed 2 bases at V and 6 bases at J, with 13 bases between. Germline-derived CDR1 and CDR2 are MRHNA and SNTAGT. The CDR3 runs 15 residues. In DNA form, the CDR3 reads TGTGCCAGCAGTGACCGGGCAGGGCTATCCGGGGAGCTGTTTTTT. This encodes CASSDRAGLSGELFF.

The chain has TRBV9 and TRBJ2-2, with 8 bases aligning to TRBD2. The ends lost 3 bases at V and 7 bases at J; junction bases unmatched: 11. The CDR3 length is 16 residues. Germline V lookup: CDR1 SGDLS, CDR2 YYNGEE. The CDR3 nucleotides read TGTGCCAGCAGCGCCCGGGGAAGCGGGGGAAACGGGGAGCTGTTTTTT. Its translation is CASSARGSGGNGELFF.

This rearrangement joins TRBV29-1 to TRBJ1-2, with a possible D match to TRBD1 (5 bases). This CDR3 is built from 11 residues. V gave up 7 bases and J gave up 8 bases, with 14 bases separating them. CDR1 is SQVTM, CDR2 ANQGSEA, per germline. CDR3: CSGRQGGGYTF. The CDR3, as DNA: TGCAGCGGAAGGCAGGGAGGAGGCTACACCTTC.

The chain carries TRBV15 and TRBJ2-3, with D maybe TRBD1 (6 bases). The CDR3 extends over 17 amino acids. Trimming took off 3 bases at V and 1 base at J, with 17 bases between the two ends. Looked up from germline, CDR1 is LNHNV and CDR2 is YYDKDF (reference sequence). In DNA, the CDR3 is TGTGCCACCAGCAGGCTGACAGGAAACCTCGGCACAGATACGCAGTATTTT. Its translation: CATSRLTGNLGTDTQYF. Looking up the rest from reference TRBV15 and TRBJ2-3 gives the full variable domain: DAMVIQNPRYQVTQFGKPVTLSCSQTLNHNVMYWYQQKSSQAPKLLFHYYDKDFNNEADTPDNFQSRRPNTSFCFLDIRSPGLGDTAMYLCATSRLTGNLGTDTQYFGPGTRLTVL.

The chain carries TRBV28 and TRBJ1-2; D gene unclear. Trimming stripped 6 bases from V and 7 bases from J, with 12 bases between. Germline lookup yields CDR1 MDHEN and CDR2 SYDVKM. The CDR3 totals 12 residues. Here the CDR3 DNA reads TGTGCCAGCAGCTCGGACTTGCGTGGCTACACCTTC. Its protein is CASSSDLRGYTF.